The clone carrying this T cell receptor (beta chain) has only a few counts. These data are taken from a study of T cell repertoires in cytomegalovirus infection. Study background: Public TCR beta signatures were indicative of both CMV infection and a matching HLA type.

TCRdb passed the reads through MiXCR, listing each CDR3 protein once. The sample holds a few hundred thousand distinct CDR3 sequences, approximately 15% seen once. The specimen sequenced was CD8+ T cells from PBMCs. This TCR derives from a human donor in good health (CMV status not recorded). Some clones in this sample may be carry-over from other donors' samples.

The CDR3 coding sequence is TGCAGCGTTACCACGGAATCTTCCTACGAGCAGTACTTC. Translation: CSVTTESSYEQYF. The chain recombines TRBV29-1 with TRBJ2-7, with D hard to call. Trimming pared 5 bases from V and 1 base from J, leaving 12 bases between. Germline V lookup: CDR1 SQVTM, CDR2 ANQGSEA. CDR3 length equals 13 residues.